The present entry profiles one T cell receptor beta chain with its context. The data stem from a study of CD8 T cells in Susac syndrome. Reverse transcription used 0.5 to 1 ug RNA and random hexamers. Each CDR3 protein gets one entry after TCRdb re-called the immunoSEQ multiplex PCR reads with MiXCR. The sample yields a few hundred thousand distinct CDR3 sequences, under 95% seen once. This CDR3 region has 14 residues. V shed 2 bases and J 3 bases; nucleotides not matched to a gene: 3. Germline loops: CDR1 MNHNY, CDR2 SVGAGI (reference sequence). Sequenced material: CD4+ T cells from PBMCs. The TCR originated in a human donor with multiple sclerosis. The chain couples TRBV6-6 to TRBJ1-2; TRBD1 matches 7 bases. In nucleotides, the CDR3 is TGTGCCAGCAGTTACCGCGGGACAGACTATGGCTACACCTTC. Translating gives CASSYRGTDYGYTF.